The 27 T cell receptor beta chains below were found in one sample sequenced in a study of PD-L1 blockade in urothelial cancer. Time point noted: peripheral blood 6 weeks after treatment start. The table came from immunoSEQ multiplex PCR; TCRdb's copy has only in-frame clones and leaves some out. This sample has 80,000 to 95,000 clones; approximately 82% occur once, and the top ten carry approximately 8.4%. Sequenced here: PBMCs, sampled around atezolizumab (anti-PD-L1) treatment. These receptor sequences come from a man between 65 and 85 years old with urothelial cancer.

The chain combines TRBV7-3 with TRBJ2-1, with D tentatively TRBD2 (6 bases). V gave up 0 bases and J gave up 4 bases, with 13 bases separating them. The CDR3 consists of 16 residues. Per the germline V gene, CDR1 is SGHTA and CDR2 is FQGTGA. This CDR3 is CASSLTRDSRYNEQFF. DNA for the CDR3: TGTGCCAGCAGCTTAACCCGGGACTCCCGATACAATGAGCAGTTCTTC.

This clone was counted many times. V is TRBV27 and J is TRBJ2-5; 12 positions match TRBD2. V dropped 2 bases and J dropped 4; count of bases not matched to a gene: 5. The CDR3 has 16 amino acids. The germline V gene has CDR1 MNHEY and CDR2 SMNVEV (reference sequence). The DNA for the CDR3 is TGTGCCAGCAGTTTACTAGCGGGGGGGCCTCGAGAGACCCAGTACTTC. It specifies CASSLLAGGPRETQYF.

The chain couples TRBV6-5 to TRBJ1-5; perhaps TRBD1 as D (5 bases). The CDR3 has 14 amino acids. The V end was cut by 7 bases, the J end by 2 bases, with 12 bases between. Per germline, CDR1 MNHEY and CDR2 SVGAGI. In DNA form, the CDR3 reads TGTGCCAGCACAGGGAATCTGGGCAATCAGCCCCAGCATTTT. It yields the protein CASTGNLGNQPQHF.

This chain joins TRBV7-8 and TRBJ2-1; the D gene is possibly TRBD2 (7 bases). Looked up from germline, CDR1 is SGHVS and CDR2 is FQNEAQ. V was cut by 7 bases and J by 1 base, with 14 bases left in between. The CDR3 spans 15 residues. The CDR3 protein is CASNVGGPSYNEQFF. DNA for the CDR3: TGTGCCAGCAATGTGGGGGGGCCGTCCTACAATGAGCAGTTCTTC.

CDR3 in amino acids: CASSPAGVHEKLFF. The CDR3 DNA reads TGTGCCAGCAGTCCAGCAGGGGTTCATGAAAAACTGTTTTTT. The chain couples TRBV6-5 to TRBJ1-4; D might be TRBD1 (6 bases). Germline V gene sequence: CDR1 MNHEY, CDR2 SVGAGI. Trimming stripped 5 bases from V and 6 bases from J, with 13 bases between. The CDR3 spans 14 residues.

The genes are TRBV2 and TRBJ2-3; 7 bases are shared with TRBD1. This CDR3 has 16 amino acids. V shed 5 bases, J shed 0 bases, and the junction held 8 bases outside the gene matches. The germline CDR1 and CDR2 sequences are SNHLY and FYNNEI. This CDR3 is CASSRGRLSSTDTQYF. The CDR3 nucleotides are TGTGCCAGCAGTAGGGGGCGGCTCTCTAGCACAGATACGCAGTATTTT.

This sequence joins TRBV10-2 and TRBJ2-7; a possible D gene is TRBD1 (6 bases). This CDR3 has 12 amino acids. Trimming shortened V by 6 bases and J by 6 bases, and 12 bases separated the two germline ends. Germline V gene lookup returns CDR1 WSHSY and CDR2 SAAADI. The CDR3 nucleotides are TGCGCCAGCAGCACAGGGAACTTCGAGCAGTACTTC. Amino acid sequence: CASSTGNFEQYF.

This clone was found a few times. The chain couples TRBV6-1 to TRBJ1-2, with TRBD1 identical over 9 bases. CDR3 length: 13 residues. J gave up 8 bases and V 9 bases, and 10 bases lay outside the gene matches. The germline CDR1 and CDR2 sequences are MNHNS and SASEGT. This CDR3 reads CASNTGGRVGYTF. As DNA, the CDR3 is TGTGCCAGTAATACAGGGGGCCGTGTCGGCTACACCTTC.

The gene calls are TRBV2 and TRBJ2-7; unclear D gene. The CDR3 runs to 12 residues. Germline V lookup: CDR1 SNHLY, CDR2 FYNNEI. V gave up 1 base and J gave up 3 bases, with 4 bases separating them. CDR3 coding DNA: TGTGCCAGCAGTGAAGGCAGCTACGAGCAGTACTTC. Encoded protein: CASSEGSYEQYF.

The rearrangement uses TRBV6-5 and TRBJ2-7; D possibly corresponds to TRBD1 (6 bases). CDR1 is MNHEY, CDR2 SVGAGI, per germline. With 0 bases removed from V and 7 bases from J, the gap between germline ends came to 19 bases. The CDR3 has 16 amino acids. Here the CDR3 reads CASSYSRGRGLHEQYF. For the CDR3, the DNA is TGTGCCAGCAGTTACTCGAGGGGCAGGGGCTTACATGAGCAGTACTTC.

The chain employs TRBV7-8 and TRBJ2-5, with 7 positions matching TRBD1. The length of the CDR3 is 16 residues. CDR1 SGHVS and CDR2 FQNEAQ come from the germline V gene. Trimming removed 2 bases from V and 5 bases from J; junction bases left unmatched: 11. The CDR3 bases are TGTGCCAGCAGCTTAAGTTTAGAGGGGGCGAGGGAGACCCAGTACTTC. Protein product: CASSLSLEGARETQYF.

The V and J genes are TRBV5-1 and TRBJ1-1; tentative D call: TRBD1 (6 bases). Germline lookup yields CDR1 SGHRS and CDR2 YFSETQ. This CDR3 region has 16 residues. V was shortened by 5 bases and J by 3 bases, with 20 bases between the two germline ends. The DNA for the CDR3 is TGCGCCAGCAGACCATATACAGGGCCAGATTACACTGAAGCTTTCTTT. Translating it yields CASRPYTGPDYTEAFF.

DNA for the CDR3: TGTGCCAGCAGTCCGGACAGGGGGCTTGCAACTAATGAAAAACTGTTTTTT. Translation: CASSPDRGLATNEKLFF. The rearrangement joins TRBV2 to TRBJ1-4, with 11 bases fitting TRBD1. The CDR3 totals 17 residues. Looked up from germline, CDR1 is SNHLY and CDR2 is FYNNEI. The V gene end was trimmed by 5 bases and the J gene end by 0 bases; junction bases not matched to a gene: 5. The full variable domain, completed using reference TRBV2 and TRBJ1-4, is EPEVTQTPSHQVTQMGQEVILRCVPISNHLYFYWYRQILGQKVEFLVSFYNNEISEKSEIFDDQFSVERPDGSNFTLKIRSTKLEDSAMYFCASSPDRGLATNEKLFFGSGTQLSVL.

The rearrangement uses TRBV7-8 and TRBJ2-5; 8 positions agree with TRBD2. CDR3 length: 15 residues. Germline V lookup: CDR1 SGHVS, CDR2 FQNEAQ. V shed 4 bases, J shed 4 bases, and the junction held 8 bases outside the gene matches. The CDR3 sequence is CASSSARTSLETQYF. In DNA form, the CDR3 reads TGTGCCAGCAGCTCGGCTCGGACTAGCTTAGAGACCCAGTACTTC.

The chain carries TRBV21-1 and TRBJ1-2. TRBV21-1 is assigned pseudogene status. The CDR3 length is 17 residues. This chain's CDR3 is CASSKVGFREGWNGYTF. The CDR3, as DNA: TGTGCCAGCAGCAAAGTGGGGTTCAGAGAGGGATGGAACGGCTACACCTTC.

The V gene is TRBV18, the J gene TRBJ2-7, with TRBD2 as a possible D gene (6 bases). Germline V gene data show CDR1 as KGHSH and CDR2 as LQKENI. Trimming left V 2 bases short and J 6 bases short, with 14 bases between. This CDR3 spans 14 amino acids. The CDR3 sequence: CASSPSEGMGEQYF. The CDR3 bases are TGTGCCAGCTCACCATCGGAGGGAATGGGCGAGCAGTACTTC.

V and J are TRBV6-5 and TRBJ1-2, with 10 bases identical to TRBD1. The CDR3 runs to 12 residues. V lost 7 bases and J lost 7; bases outside the gene matches: 3. The germline gives CDR1 MNHEY, CDR2 SVGAGI. In DNA, the CDR3 is TGTGCCAGCAAGACAGGGGGCGTTGGCTACACCTTC. It is translated as CASKTGGVGYTF.

The J gene is TRBJ2-2, the V gene TRBV7-3; 7 nucleotides agree with TRBD1. V was pared by 5 bases and J by 4 bases, with 10 bases of the junction left unmatched. The CDR3 has 16 residues. Germline-derived CDR1 and CDR2 are SGHTA and FQGTGA. The CDR3 is CASSPLLSGGTGELFF. The CDR3 DNA reads TGTGCCAGCAGCCCCCTTCTGTCAGGGGGCACCGGGGAGCTGTTTTTT. The variable domain in full, completed from reference TRBV7-3 and TRBJ2-2, reads GAGVSQTPSNKVTEKGKYVELRCDPISGHTALYWYRQSLGQGPEFLIYFQGTGAADDSGLPNDRFFAVRPEGSVSTLKIQRTERGDSAVYLCASSPLLSGGTGELFFGEGSRLTVL.

The gene calls are TRBV5-4 and TRBJ1-4, with a possible D match to TRBD1 (5 bases). Germline assignment: CDR1 SGHNT and CDR2 YYREEE (reference sequence). With 4 bases removed from V and 7 bases from J, the gap between germline ends came to 17 bases. The CDR3 has 15 residues. The CDR3 spells CASSPGAGASEKLFF. CDR3 DNA: TGTGCCAGCAGCCCTGGTGCTGGGGCCAGTGAAAAACTGTTTTTT. The variable domain in full, with the rest retrieved from reference TRBV5-4 and TRBJ1-4, is ETGVTQSPTHLIKTRGQQVTLRCSSQSGHNTVSWYQQALGQGPQFIFQYYREEENGRGNFPPRFSGLQFPNYSSELNVNALELDDSALYLCASSPGAGASEKLFFGSGTQLSVL.

The CDR3 is CASSALPGNSNEQFF. As DNA, the CDR3 is TGTGCCAGCAGCGCCCTCCCGGGGAACAGCAATGAGCAGTTCTTC. The gene calls are TRBV9 and TRBJ2-1, with D possibly TRBD2 on 5 matching bases. V was trimmed by 3 bases and J by 6 bases, leaving 16 bases between them. The CDR3 extends over 15 amino acids. The V gene's germline CDR1 is SGDLS and CDR2 YYNGEE.

The rearrangement uses TRBV18 and TRBJ2-6; 9 nucleotides match TRBD1. Germline V CDR1 and CDR2: KGHSH, LQKENI. This CDR3 comprises 17 residues. V lost 3 bases and J lost 2; bases outside the gene matches: 5. The CDR3 DNA sequence: TGTGCCAGCTCACCTTGGGACAGGGAAACTGGGGCCAACGTCCTGACTTTC. It codes for CASSPWDRETGANVLTF.

The V call is TRBV6-4, the J call TRBJ1-6; TRBD1 is a possible D gene (6 bases). There are 13 residues in the CDR3. Germline-derived CDR1 and CDR2 are MRHNA and SNTAGT. Trimming removed 2 bases from V and 10 bases from J, with 9 bases in between. In nucleotides, the CDR3 is TGTGCCAGCAGTGACCAAGGGGGATCACCCCTCCACTTT. Translated: CASSDQGGSPLHF.

J is TRBJ2-7 and V is TRBV5-4; 12 positions agree with TRBD1. Trimming took 4 bases from V and 6 from J; bases not matched to a gene: 23. The CDR3 totals 20 residues. Germline V gives CDR1 SGHNT, CDR2 YYREEE (reference sequence). The CDR3 protein is CASSPQGTGGARLTLREQYF. CDR3 DNA: TGTGCCAGCAGCCCCCAAGGGACAGGGGGCGCGAGGCTGACCCTACGCGAGCAGTACTTC.

The rearrangement links TRBV5-1 to TRBJ2-3, with a possible D match to TRBD1 (6 bases). This CDR3 is 14 amino acids long. V was clipped by 8 bases and J by 2 bases, with 15 bases between them. The germline V gene has CDR1 SGHRS and CDR2 YFSETQ. Written as DNA, the CDR3 is TGCGCCAGTATCCGGGACACTGACACAGATACGCAGTATTTT. Protein sequence: CASIRDTDTDTQYF.

V and J are TRBV4-2 and TRBJ2-2, with no clear D. Trimming pared 0 bases from V and 4 bases from J, leaving 6 bases between. The CDR3 spans 14 residues. Germline values: CDR1 LGHNA, CDR2 YNFKEQ. CDR3 amino acids: CASSQDVSTGELFF. The CDR3, as DNA: TGTGCCAGCAGCCAAGATGTCTCCACCGGGGAGCTGTTTTTT.

The chain is built from TRBV9 and TRBJ1-1; D call uncertain. The CDR3 extends over 15 amino acids. CDR1 is SGDLS and CDR2 is YYNGEE in the germline V gene. Trimming stripped 4 bases from V and 3 bases from J, with 16 bases between. CDR3 coding DNA: TGTGCCAGCAGCCGATCGGGAGACCCGGACACTGAAGCTTTCTTT. It translates to CASSRSGDPDTEAFF.

The V and J genes are TRBV9 and TRBJ1-6, with TRBD1 as a possible D gene (5 bases). The CDR3 consists of 14 residues. The germline V gene has CDR1 SGDLS and CDR2 YYNGEE. The germline V and J ends were trimmed by 3 bases and 8 bases, with 12 bases remaining between them. CDR3 nucleotides: TGTGCCAGCAGCGAGACAGATTACTATTCACCCCTCCACTTT. Its protein product is CASSETDYYSPLHF.